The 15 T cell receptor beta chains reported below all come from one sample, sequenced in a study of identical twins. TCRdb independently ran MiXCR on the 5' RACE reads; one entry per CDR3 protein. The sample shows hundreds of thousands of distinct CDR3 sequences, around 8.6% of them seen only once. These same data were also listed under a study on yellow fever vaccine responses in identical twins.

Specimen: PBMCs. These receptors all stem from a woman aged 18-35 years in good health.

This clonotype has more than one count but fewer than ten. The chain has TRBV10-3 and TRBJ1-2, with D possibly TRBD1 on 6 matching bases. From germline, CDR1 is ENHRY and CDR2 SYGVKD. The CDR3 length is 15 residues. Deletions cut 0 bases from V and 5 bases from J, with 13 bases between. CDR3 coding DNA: TGTGCCATCAGTGAGTCCCCGACAGGCCTATATGGCTACACCTTC. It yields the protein CAISESPTGLYGYTF.

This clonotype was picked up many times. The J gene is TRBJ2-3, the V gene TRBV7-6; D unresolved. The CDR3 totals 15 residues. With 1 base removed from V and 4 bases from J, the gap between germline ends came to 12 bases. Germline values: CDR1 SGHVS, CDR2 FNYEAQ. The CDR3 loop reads CASSLVQPPADTQYF. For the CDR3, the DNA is TGTGCCAGCAGCTTAGTCCAACCCCCGGCAGATACGCAGTATTTT.

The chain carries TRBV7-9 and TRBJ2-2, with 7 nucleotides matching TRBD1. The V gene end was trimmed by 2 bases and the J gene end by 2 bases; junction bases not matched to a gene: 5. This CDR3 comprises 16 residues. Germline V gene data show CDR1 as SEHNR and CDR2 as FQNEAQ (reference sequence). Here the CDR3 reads CASSLLGTVNTGELFF. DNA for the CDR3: TGTGCCAGCAGCTTACTTGGGACAGTAAACACCGGGGAGCTGTTTTTT.

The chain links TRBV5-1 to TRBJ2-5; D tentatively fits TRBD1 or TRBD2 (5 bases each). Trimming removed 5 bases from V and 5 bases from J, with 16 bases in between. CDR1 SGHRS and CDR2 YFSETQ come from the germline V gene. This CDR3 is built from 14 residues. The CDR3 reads CASRLIQASETQYF. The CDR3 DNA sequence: TGCGCCAGCAGGCTCATACAGGCTAGCGAGACCCAGTACTTC.

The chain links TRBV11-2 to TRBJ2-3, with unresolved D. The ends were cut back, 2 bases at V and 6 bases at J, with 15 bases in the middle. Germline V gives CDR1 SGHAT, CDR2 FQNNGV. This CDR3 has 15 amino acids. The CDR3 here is CASSLRTLMADTQYF. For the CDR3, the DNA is TGTGCCAGCAGCTTAAGGACCCTTATGGCGGATACGCAGTATTTT. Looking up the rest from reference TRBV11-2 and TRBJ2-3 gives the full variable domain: EAGVAQSPRYKIIEKRQSVAFWCNPISGHATLYWYQQILGQGPKLLIQFQNNGVVDDSQLPKDRFSAERLKGVDSTLKIQPAKLEDSAVYLCASSLRTLMADTQYFGPGTRLTVL.

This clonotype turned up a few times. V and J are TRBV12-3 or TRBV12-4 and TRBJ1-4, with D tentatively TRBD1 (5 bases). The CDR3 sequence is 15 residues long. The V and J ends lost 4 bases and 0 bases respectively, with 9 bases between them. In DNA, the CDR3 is TGTGCCAGCAGTTATAGGGGTACAACTAATGAAAAACTGTTTTTT. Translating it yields CASSYRGTTNEKLFF.

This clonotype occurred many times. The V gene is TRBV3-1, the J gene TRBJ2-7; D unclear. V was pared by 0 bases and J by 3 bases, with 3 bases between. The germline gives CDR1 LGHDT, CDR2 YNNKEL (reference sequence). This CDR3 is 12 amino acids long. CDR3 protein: CASSQDLYEQYF. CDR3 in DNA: TGTGCCAGCAGCCAAGATCTCTACGAGCAGTACTTC.

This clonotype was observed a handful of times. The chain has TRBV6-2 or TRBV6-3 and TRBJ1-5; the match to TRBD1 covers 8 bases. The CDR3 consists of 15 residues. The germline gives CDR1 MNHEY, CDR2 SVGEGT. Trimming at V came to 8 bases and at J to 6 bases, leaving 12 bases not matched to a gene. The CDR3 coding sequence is TGTGCCAGCTGGTCGAGGGACAGGTCCACTCAGCCCCAGCATTTT. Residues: CASWSRDRSTQPQHF.

CDR3 region: CASSPMSVTLYNEQFF. The CDR3 region has the DNA TGTGCCAGCTCACCTATGAGCGTGACACTCTACAATGAGCAGTTCTTC. The chain joins TRBV18 to TRBJ2-1; D is unresolved. V lost 3 bases and J lost 3, with 15 bases in between. Germline CDR1 KGHSH, CDR2 LQKENI. The CDR3 spans 16 residues.

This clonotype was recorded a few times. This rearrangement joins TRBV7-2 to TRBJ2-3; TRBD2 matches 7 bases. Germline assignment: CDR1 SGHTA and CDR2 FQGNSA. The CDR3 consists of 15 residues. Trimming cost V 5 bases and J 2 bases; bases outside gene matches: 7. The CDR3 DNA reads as TGTGCCAGCAGCCAGCGGGGAGAAAACACAGATACGCAGTATTTT. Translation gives CASSQRGENTDTQYF.

The CDR3 DNA reads TGTGCCAGCAGCCTGACAGGACGGGACACTGAAGCTTTCTTT. Its translation: CASSLTGRDTEAFF. The chain combines TRBV7-9 with TRBJ1-1; the D gene is possibly TRBD1 (6 bases). V lost 5 bases to trimming and J lost 3 bases, with 13 bases between them. CDR3 length: 14 amino acids. Germline V CDR1 and CDR2: SEHNR, FQNEAQ (reference sequence).

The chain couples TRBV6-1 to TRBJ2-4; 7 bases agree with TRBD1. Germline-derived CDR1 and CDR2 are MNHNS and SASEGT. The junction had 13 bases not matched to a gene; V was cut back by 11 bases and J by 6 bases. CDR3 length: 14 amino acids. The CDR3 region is CASFATGSTNIQYF. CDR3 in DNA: TGTGCCTCTTTCGCGACAGGGTCCACAAACATTCAGTACTTC.

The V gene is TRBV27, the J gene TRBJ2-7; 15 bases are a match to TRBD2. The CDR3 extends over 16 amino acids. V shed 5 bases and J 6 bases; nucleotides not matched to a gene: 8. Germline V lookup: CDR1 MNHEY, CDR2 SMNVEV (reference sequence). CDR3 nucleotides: TGTGCCAGCAGTCCCCTGGGACTAGCGGGAGGTTTCGAGCAGTACTTC. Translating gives CASSPLGLAGGFEQYF.

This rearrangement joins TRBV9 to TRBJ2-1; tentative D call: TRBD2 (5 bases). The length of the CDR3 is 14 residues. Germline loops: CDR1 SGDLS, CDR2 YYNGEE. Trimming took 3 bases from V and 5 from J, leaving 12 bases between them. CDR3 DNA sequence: TGTGCCAGCAGCGGGAGGAGAGCCCACAATGAGCAGTTCTTC. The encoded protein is CASSGRRAHNEQFF.

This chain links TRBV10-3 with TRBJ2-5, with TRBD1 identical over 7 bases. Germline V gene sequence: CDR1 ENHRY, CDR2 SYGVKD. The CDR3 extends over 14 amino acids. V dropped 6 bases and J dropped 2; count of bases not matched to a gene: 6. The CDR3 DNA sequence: TGTGCCATCAGCGAAAGGGACAGACAAGAGACCCAGTACTTC. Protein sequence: CAISERDRQETQYF.